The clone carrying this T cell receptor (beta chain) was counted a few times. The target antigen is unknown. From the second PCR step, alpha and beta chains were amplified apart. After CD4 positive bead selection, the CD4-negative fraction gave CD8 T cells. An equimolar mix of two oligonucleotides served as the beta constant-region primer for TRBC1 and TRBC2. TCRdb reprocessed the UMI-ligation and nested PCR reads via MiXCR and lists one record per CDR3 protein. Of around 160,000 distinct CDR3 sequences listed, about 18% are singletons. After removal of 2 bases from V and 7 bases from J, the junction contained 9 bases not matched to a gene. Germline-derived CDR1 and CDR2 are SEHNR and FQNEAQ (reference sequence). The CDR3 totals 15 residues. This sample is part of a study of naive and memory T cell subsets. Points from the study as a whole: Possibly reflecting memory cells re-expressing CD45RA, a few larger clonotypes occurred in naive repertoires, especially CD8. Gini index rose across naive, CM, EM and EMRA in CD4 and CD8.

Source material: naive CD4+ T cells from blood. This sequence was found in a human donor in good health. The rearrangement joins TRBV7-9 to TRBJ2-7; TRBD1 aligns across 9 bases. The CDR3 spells CASSLLDRGVGEQYF. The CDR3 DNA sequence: TGTGCCAGCAGCTTATTGGACAGGGGAGTTGGGGAGCAGTACTTC.